The present TCR beta chain was sequenced within a study of T cell repertoires in cytomegalovirus infection. Overall study context: Indications of both CMV infection and matching HLA type were provided by public TCR beta signatures.

Whole-study results and caveats: The cumulative frequency of public TCR beta families identified carriers of CMV plus the relevant HLA. HLA-C-restricted CMV-specific TCR beta clonotypes prevailed in the ex vivo response.

This clonotype showed up just a few times. Its specificity is unknown. Sequence at one end of the junction differs from germline and may be a read error. One entry per CDR3 protein, called by TCRdb with MiXCR from the reads. The table records about 260,000 distinct CDR3 sequences, approximately 15% of them present only once. The CDR3 extends over 13 amino acids. The V gene's germline CDR1 is SGHTA and CDR2 FQGTGA. The clonotype comes from a human donor in good health (CMV status not recorded). Some clones in this sample may be carry-over from other donors' samples. This rearrangement joins TRBV7-3 to TRBJ1-1; no clear D. Sequencing was performed on PBMCs. Here the CDR3 reads CASSRDENAEAFF. The CDR3 nucleotides are TGTGCCAGCAGCCGTGACGAGAACGCTGAAGCTTTCTTT.